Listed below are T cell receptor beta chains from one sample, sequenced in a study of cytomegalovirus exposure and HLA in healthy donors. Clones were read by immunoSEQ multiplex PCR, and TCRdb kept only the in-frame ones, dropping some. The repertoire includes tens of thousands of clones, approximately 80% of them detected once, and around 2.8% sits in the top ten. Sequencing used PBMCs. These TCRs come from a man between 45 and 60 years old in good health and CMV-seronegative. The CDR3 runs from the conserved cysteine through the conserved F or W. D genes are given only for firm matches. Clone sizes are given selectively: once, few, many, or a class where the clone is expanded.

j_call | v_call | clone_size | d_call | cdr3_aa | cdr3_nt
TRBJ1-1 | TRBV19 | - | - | CASAPTVNTEAFF | TGTGCCAGTGCCCCTACAGTTAACACTGAAGCTTTCTTT
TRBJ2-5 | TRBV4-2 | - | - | CASSQDGAETQYF | TGTGCCAGCAGCCAAGATGGGGCAGAGACCCAGTACTTC
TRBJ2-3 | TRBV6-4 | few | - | CASSDSPGTDTQYF | TGTGCCAGCAGTGACTCGCCAGGCACAGATACGCAGTATTTT
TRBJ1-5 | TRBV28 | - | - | CASRVQGSNQPQHF | TGTGCCAGCAGGGTGCAGGGGAGCAATCAGCCCCAGCATTTT
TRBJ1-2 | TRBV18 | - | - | CASSPYGQNYGYTF | TGTGCCAGCTCCCCCTACGGACAGAACTATGGCTACACCTTC
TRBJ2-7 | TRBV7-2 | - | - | CASSLGGQGGYEQYF | TGTGCCAGCAGCTTAGGGGGACAAGGAGGCTACGAGCAGTACTTC
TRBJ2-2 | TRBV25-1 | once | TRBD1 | CASQVTGDTGELFF | TGTGCCAGCCAAGTCACAGGGGACACCGGGGAGCTGTTTTTT
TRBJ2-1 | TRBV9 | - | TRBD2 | CASSGSGGDHNEQFF | TGTGCCAGCAGCGGTAGCGGGGGAGATCACAATGAGCAGTTCTTC
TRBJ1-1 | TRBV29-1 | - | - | CSVVRNTEAFF | TGCAGCGTGGTGAGGAACACTGAAGCTTTCTTT
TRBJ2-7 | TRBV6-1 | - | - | CASSEGGGVYEQYF | TGTGCCAGCAGTGAAGGAGGAGGAGTCTACGAGCAGTACTTC
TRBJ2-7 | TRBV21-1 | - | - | CAFSDRDDEQYF | TGTGCCTTTTCGGACAGGGACGACGAGCAGTACTTC
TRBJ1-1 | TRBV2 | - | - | CASTAEGGTEAFF | TGTGCCAGCACGGCGGAGGGTGGGACTGAAGCTTTCTTT
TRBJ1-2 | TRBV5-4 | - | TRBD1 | CASSQGQGSANYGYTF | TGTGCCAGCAGCCAGGGACAGGGGTCGGCTAACTATGGCTACACCTTC
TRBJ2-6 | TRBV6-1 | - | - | CASSDREVLGSGANVLTF | TGTGCCAGCAGTGATAGGGAGGTCTTAGGTTCTGGGGCCAACGTCCTGACTTTC
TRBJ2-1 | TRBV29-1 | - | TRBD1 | CSVAGGRNEQFF | TGCAGCGTTGCAGGGGGCAGGAATGAGCAGTTCTTC
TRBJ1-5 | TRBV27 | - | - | CASSLRGGVNQPQHF | TGTGCCAGCAGTCTCAGAGGGGGTGTCAATCAGCCCCAGCATTTT
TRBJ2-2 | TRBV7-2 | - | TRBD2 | CASSTLAGFTGELFF | TGTGCCAGCAGCACACTAGCGGGATTCACCGGGGAGCTGTTTTTT
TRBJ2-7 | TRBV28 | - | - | CASSLRGNSYEQYF | TGTGCCAGCAGTTTAAGAGGGAATTCCTACGAGCAGTACTTC
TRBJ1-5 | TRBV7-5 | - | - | CVRSQLELGQGTSNQPQHF | TGTGTCAGAAGCCAACTAGAGCTCGGACAGGGAACTAGCAATCAGCCCCAGCATTTT
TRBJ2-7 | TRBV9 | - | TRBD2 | CASSGSGGGYEQYF | TGTGCCAGCAGCGGTAGCGGGGGCGGCTACGAGCAGTACTTC
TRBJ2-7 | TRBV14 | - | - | CASRATTGAYEQYF | TGTGCCAGCAGAGCCACGACAGGAGCCTACGAGCAGTACTTC
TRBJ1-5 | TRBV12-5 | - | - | CASGLTDQPQHF | TGTGCTAGTGGCCTAACTGATCAGCCCCAGCATTTT
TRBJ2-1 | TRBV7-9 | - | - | CASSFPTRGAESYNEQFF | TGTGCCAGCAGCTTCCCCACAAGAGGTGCTGAATCTTACAATGAGCAGTTCTTC
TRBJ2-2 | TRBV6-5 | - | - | CASSELAGVTGELFF | TGTGCCAGCAGCGAACTTGCAGGGGTCACCGGGGAGCTGTTTTTT
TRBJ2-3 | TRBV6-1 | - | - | CASRAGTDTQYF | TGTGCCAGCAGGGCGGGCACAGATACGCAGTATTTT
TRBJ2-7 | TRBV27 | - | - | CASSYTRSSYEQYF | TGTGCCAGCAGTTACACTAGGAGCTCCTACGAGCAGTACTTC
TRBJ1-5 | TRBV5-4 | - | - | CASSLPGQPQHF | TGTGCCAGCAGCTTGCCTGGCCAGCCCCAGCATTTT
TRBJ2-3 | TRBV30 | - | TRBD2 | CAYRLAGTYTQYF | TGTGCCTACCGACTAGCGGGGACTTATACGCAGTATTTT
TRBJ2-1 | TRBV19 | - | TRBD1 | CASSLTGVGEQFF | TGTGCCAGTAGTTTGACAGGGGTGGGTGAGCAGTTCTTC
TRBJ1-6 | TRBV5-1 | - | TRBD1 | CASSLANLVAGGNSPLHF | TGCGCCAGCAGCTTGGCTAACCTGGTGGCAGGGGGGAATTCACCCCTCCACTTT
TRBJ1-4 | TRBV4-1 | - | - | CASSHQVVTGEKLFF | TGCGCCAGCAGCCATCAGGTAGTTACAGGTGAAAAACTGTTTTTT
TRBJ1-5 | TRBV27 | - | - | CASSLSSGSNQPQHF | TGTGCCAGCAGTTTATCATCAGGGTCCAATCAGCCCCAGCATTTT
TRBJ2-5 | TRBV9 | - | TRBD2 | CASSELAGGLQETQYF | TGTGCCAGCAGCGAACTAGCGGGGGGGCTCCAAGAGACCCAGTACTTC
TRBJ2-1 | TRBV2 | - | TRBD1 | CASSGTGGSFF | TGTGCCAGCAGCGGGACAGGGGGTTCGTTCTTC
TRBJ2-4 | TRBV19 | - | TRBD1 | CASSPGQGRGNIQYF | TGTGCCAGTAGCCCGGGACAGGGGAGGGGAAACATTCAGTACTTC
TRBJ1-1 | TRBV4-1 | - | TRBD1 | CASSQGPGTGDTEAFF | TGCGCCAGCAGCCAAGGGCCCGGGACAGGGGACACTGAAGCTTTCTTT
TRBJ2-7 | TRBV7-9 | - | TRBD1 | CASSEKGQVNYEQYF | TGTGCCAGCAGCGAAAAGGGACAGGTAAACTACGAGCAGTACTTC
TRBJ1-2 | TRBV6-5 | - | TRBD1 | CASSYGTGVYGYTF | TGTGCCAGCAGTTACGGGACAGGGGTCTATGGCTACACCTTC
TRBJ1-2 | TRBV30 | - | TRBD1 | CAWGVDRKRCGYTF | TGTGCCTGGGGGGTGGACAGGAAGAGGTGTGGCTACACCTTC
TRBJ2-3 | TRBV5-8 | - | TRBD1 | CASSWPGQGITDTQYF | TGTGCCAGCAGCTGGCCGGGACAGGGGATCACAGATACGCAGTATTTT
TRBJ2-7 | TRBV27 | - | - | CASSHRDLAYEQYF | TGTGCCAGCAGTCACAGGGATTTGGCCTACGAGCAGTACTTC
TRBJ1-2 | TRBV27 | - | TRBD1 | CASSFFNGQVRSGYTF | TGTGCCAGCAGTTTTTTCAACGGACAGGTTCGAAGTGGCTACACCTTC